This T cell receptor beta chain stems from a study of molecular identifiers for immune sequencing clone quantification (dated by TCRdb to 2016 to 2018). For the wider study: In a replicate experiment, RNA from roughly 18,000 or 92,000 naive CD8 T cells was split into five aliquots, four of which were sequenced. This methods study benchmarked molecular-identifier clustering-based TCR repertoire sequencing (MIDCIRS) and TCR RNA copy counting, using CD8 T cells to do so.

Notes on this clonotype: What this receptor recognizes is not known. No much larger clone is present one base from it, and per-base qualities are unavailable.

Libraries of naive CD8 T cells were generated from about 21,000 to 970,000 sorted cells, with 10%, 30% or 50% of the purified RNA used. Naive CD8 T cells, defined as CD8+CD4-CCR7+CD45RA+, were FACS-sorted into RLT Plus buffer on a BD FACSAria II. To test detection sensitivity, Jurkat RNA equal to over nine TCR copies was added to samples of about 20,000-1,000,000 naive CD8 T cells. CD8 T cells were enriched using RosetteSep CD8+ T Cell Enrichment Cocktail and Ficoll-Paque, and the enriched cells then underwent ACK red cell lysis. The study at large found these results: Modeling indicated roughly 3.3 TCR RNA copies recovered per cell, compared with around 10 by digital PCR, which implies a capture efficiency of approximately 31%. Without barcode sub-clustering, chimeric consensus sequences inflated TCR diversity; chimeras reached as high as 47%. Highly expanded clone sizes could be underestimated if identical TCR molecules share a barcode. Spiked-in Jurkat TCR RNA (approximately 10 copies' worth), which is not part of the donor repertoire, was contained in the naive libraries. Clones above 20 RNA copies held over 99% of molecules in CMV-specific effector cells but under 1% in naive cells. Spiked-in Jurkat TCR RNA equal to a single cell's worth was reported to be detectable even within one million naive CD8 T cells.

The library was made by PCR. Reads for this sample came from an Illumina HiSeq 4000. Preparation of bulk TCR libraries followed a previously described approach, with the TCR primers listed in Table S5. The Qiagen AllPrep DNA/RNA kit was used to purify total RNA. Before any analysis, reads coming from multiple sequencing runs of the same library were combined into one pool. In the original analysis: Reads were retained only if an exact TCR constant sequence was present, and the retained reads were trimmed to 150 nt and grouped according to their 12-nt molecular barcodes. Reads inside each barcode group were sub-clustered using a 15% Levenshtein threshold, and a quality-weighted consensus sequence was constructed for each RNA molecule. Non-functional sequences were filtered out, along with any lower-count sequence sitting one edit away from another sequence. On the basis of fitting two negative binomial distributions, barcode sub-clusters with fewer than 20% of the maximum read count were discarded. The public reads were reprocessed in TCRdb via fastp at Q25 and MiXCR, keeping in-frame beta chains. Every entry covers one CDR3 protein and lists the most common genes and DNA from its rows. These V and J calls are TCRdb output, not the study's own analysis. The sample table lists about 640,000 distinct CDR3 sequences, nearly 20% of them with a count of one. Of the sample, roughly 0.85% is held by the ten largest clones.

There are 15 amino acids in the CDR3, from cysteine to phenylalanine inclusive. CDR3 DNA only is kept here, 45 bases in frame from base 1. Between the V and J ends, shortened by 5 bases and 1 base respectively, the junction contains 14 bases. The germline V gene (reference sequence) sets CDR1 to PRHDT and CDR2 to FYEKMQ. The sequencing input was naive CD8+ T cells from blood, with Jurkat cell RNA spiked in. The cell subset or site label on this specimen signifies: FACS-sorted CD8+CD4-CCR7+CD45RA+ naive T cells. The TCR comes from a human donor in good health. Some libraries in this study had Jurkat cell RNA spiked in. The sequence joins TRBV13 to TRBJ1-1; TRBD1 might be the D gene, on 6 matching bases. The DNA is TGTGCCAGCAGCGATACTATGACAGGGAACACTGAAGCTTTCTTT. The translation is CASSDTMTGNTEAFF.